The 8 T cell receptor beta chains below were found in one sample sequenced in a study of response to subunit inactivated influenza vaccine. Using its own MiXCR run on the RT-PCR reads, TCRdb lists one record per CDR3 protein. There are approximately 490,000 distinct CDR3 sequences in the sample; under 8.5% occur only once, and around 14% lies in the top ten. The sequencing used PBMCs from blood, collected around 25 months after vaccination. Every receptor here comes from a man between 50 and 69 years old who received an inactivated influenza vaccine.

This clonotype was detected only a few times. The J gene is TRBJ2-5, the V gene TRBV9; 10 positions agree with TRBD2. The CDR3 totals 16 residues. With 0 bases clipped from V and 5 bases from J, the junction kept 7 bases outside the gene matches. Germline CDR1 is SGDLS and CDR2 is YYNGEE. The DNA of the CDR3 is TGTGCCAGCAGCGTAGGAGCGGGAGGGCTGGGTGAGACCCAGTACTTC. Translating it yields CASSVGAGGLGETQYF.

Many counts were recorded for this clonotype. V gene TRBV18 combines with J gene TRBJ2-1, with D unclear. This CDR3 has 11 residues. Germline V gene data show CDR1 as KGHSH and CDR2 as LQKENI. With 2 bases removed from V and 8 bases from J, the gap between germline ends came to 4 bases. The CDR3: CASSPGYEQFF. The CDR3 bases are TGTGCCAGCTCACCAGGGTATGAGCAGTTCTTC.

The V gene is TRBV6-1, the J gene TRBJ2-5, with 9 bases that match TRBD1. Trimming cost V 6 bases and J 2 bases; bases outside gene matches: 7. CDR1 is MNHNS and CDR2 is SASEGT in the germline V gene. This CDR3 region has 15 residues. The CDR3 region has the DNA TGTGCCAGCAGACGCCGGACAGGGGTGCAAGAGACCCAGTACTTC. Amino acid sequence: CASRRRTGVQETQYF.

This clonotype was observed a few times. The chain carries TRBV2 and TRBJ2-3, with 8 bases aligning to TRBD2. Germline V lookup: CDR1 SNHLY, CDR2 FYNNEI. This CDR3 has 13 amino acids. Trimming removed 7 bases from V and 6 bases from J; junction bases left unmatched: 6. CDR3 nucleotides: TGTGCCAGCACGAGAGAGCGGGAGGATACGCAGTATTTT. Translated: CASTREREDTQYF.

This clonotype showed up many times. The rearrangement links TRBV7-2 to TRBJ2-2; 7 bases line up with TRBD2. The germline CDR1 and CDR2 sequences are SGHTA and FQGNSA. CDR3 length equals 15 residues. V trimming: 0 bases; J trimming: 9 bases; junction bases outside the gene matches: 7. The CDR3 coding sequence is TGTGCCAGCAGCTTAGCGGGGGGGGACTCCCGGGAGCTGTTTTTT. Amino acids: CASSLAGGDSRELFF. The full variable domain, with the rest looked up from reference TRBV7-2 and TRBJ2-2, is GAGVSQSPSNKVTEKGKDVELRCDPISGHTALYWYRQSLGQGLEFLIYFQGNSAPDKSGLPSDRFSAERTGGSVSTLTIQRTQQEDSAVYLCASSLAGGDSRELFFGEGSRLTVL.

The V gene is TRBV14, the J gene TRBJ2-7; D is undetermined. The CDR3 contains 14 residues. Deletions cut 1 base from V and 6 bases from J, with 13 bases between. Germline V gene sequence: CDR1 SGHDN, CDR2 FVKESK. The CDR3 DNA sequence: TGTGCCAGCAGCCAAGGAAGGGCAGGCCGCGAGCAGTACTTC. Translation: CASSQGRAGREQYF.

Regarding this clonotype: This may stem from a read error, because a much larger clone lies one nucleotide away. V is TRBV29-1 and J is TRBJ1-4; the D is unclear. V was clipped by 7 bases and J by 8 bases, with 11 bases between them. The CDR3 sequence is 11 residues long. Per germline, CDR1 SQVTM and CDR2 ANQGSEA. DNA of the CDR3: TGCAGCGGTTTAGAGGGCGAAAAACTGTTTTTT. Translated, it gives CSGLEGEKLFF. Based on the CDR3 plus reference TRBV29-1 and TRBJ1-4, the full variable domain is SAVISQKPSRDICQRGTSLTIQCQVDSQVTMMFWYRQQPGQSLTLIATANQGSEATYESGFVIDKFPISRPNLTFSTLTVSNMSPEDSSIYLCSGLEGEKLFFGSGTQLSVL.

The rearrangement joins TRBV7-8 to TRBJ1-1; D remains unclear. The CDR3 is 14 residues long. V gave up 2 bases and J gave up 0 bases, with 7 bases separating them. Germline V gene sequence: CDR1 SGHVS, CDR2 FQNEAQ. The CDR3 here is CASSLRVMNTEAFF. Written as DNA, the CDR3 is TGTGCCAGCAGCTTAAGAGTCATGAACACTGAAGCTTTCTTT.